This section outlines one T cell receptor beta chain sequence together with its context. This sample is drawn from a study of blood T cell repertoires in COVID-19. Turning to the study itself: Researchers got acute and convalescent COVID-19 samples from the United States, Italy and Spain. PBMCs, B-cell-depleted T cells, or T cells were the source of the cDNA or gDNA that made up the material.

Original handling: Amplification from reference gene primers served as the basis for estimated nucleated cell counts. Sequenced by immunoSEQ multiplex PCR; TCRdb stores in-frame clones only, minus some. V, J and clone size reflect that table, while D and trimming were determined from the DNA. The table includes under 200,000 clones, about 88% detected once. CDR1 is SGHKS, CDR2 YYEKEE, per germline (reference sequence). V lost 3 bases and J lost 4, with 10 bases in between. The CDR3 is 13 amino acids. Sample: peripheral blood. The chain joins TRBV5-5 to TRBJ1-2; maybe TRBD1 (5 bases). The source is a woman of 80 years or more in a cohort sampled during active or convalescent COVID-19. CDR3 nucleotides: TGTGCCAGCAGCTATACAGGTTCCTATGGCTACACCTTC. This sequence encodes CASSYTGSYGYTF.